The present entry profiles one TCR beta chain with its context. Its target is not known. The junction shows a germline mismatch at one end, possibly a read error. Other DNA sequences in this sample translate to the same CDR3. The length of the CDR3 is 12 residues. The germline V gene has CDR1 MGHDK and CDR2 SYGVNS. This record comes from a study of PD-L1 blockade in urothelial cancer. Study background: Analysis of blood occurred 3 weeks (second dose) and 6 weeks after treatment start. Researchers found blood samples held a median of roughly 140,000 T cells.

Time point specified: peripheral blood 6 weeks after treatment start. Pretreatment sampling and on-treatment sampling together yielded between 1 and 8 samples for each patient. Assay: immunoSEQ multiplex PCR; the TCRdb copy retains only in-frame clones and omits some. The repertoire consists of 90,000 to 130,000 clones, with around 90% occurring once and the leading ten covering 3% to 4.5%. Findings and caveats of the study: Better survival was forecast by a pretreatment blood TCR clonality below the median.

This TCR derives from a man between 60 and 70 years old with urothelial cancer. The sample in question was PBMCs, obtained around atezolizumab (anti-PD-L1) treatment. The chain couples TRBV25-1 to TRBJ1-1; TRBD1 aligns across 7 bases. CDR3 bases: TGCGCCAGCAGTTCTACGACAGGGAAAGCTTTCTTT. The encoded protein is CASSSTTGKAFF.